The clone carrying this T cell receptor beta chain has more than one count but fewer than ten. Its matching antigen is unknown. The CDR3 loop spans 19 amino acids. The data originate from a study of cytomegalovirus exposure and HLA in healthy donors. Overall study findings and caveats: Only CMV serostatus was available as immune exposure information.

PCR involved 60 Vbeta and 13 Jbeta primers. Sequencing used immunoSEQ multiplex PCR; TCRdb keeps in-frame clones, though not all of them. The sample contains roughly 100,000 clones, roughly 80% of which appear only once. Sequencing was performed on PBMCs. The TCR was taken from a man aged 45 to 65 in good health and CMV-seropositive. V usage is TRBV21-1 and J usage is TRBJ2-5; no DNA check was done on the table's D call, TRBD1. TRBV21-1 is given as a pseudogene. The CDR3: CASSKGATGDRRVQETQYF. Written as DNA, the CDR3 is TGTGCCAGCAGCAAAGGTGCGACAGGCGACCGAAGAGTCCAGGAGACCCAGTACTTC.